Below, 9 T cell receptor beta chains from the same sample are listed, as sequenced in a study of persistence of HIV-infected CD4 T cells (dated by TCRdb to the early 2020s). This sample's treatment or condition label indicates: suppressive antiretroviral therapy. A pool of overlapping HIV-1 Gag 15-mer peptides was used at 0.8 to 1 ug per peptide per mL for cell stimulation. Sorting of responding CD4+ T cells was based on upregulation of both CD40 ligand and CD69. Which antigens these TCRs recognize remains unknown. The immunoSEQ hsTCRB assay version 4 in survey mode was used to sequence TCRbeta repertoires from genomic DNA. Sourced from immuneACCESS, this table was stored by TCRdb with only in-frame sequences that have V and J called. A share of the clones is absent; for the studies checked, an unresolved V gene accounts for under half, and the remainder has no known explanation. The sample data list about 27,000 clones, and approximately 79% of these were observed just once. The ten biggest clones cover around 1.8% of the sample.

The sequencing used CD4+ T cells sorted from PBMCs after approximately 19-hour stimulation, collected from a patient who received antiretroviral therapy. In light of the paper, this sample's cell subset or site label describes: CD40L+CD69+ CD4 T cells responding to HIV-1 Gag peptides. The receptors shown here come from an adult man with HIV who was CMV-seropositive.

Here the CDR3 DNA reads TGTGCCAGCAGTTACTCGAGCTTCAGGGGAGATGGCTACACCTTC. Protein: CASSYSSFRGDGYTF. The rearrangement uses TRBV6-2 or TRBV6-3 and TRBJ1-2; possible D gene TRBD1, 6 bases. V lost 0 bases and J 6 bases, leaving 14 bases between the germline ends. The CDR3 has 15 residues. Germline V gives CDR1 MNHEY, CDR2 SVGEGT.

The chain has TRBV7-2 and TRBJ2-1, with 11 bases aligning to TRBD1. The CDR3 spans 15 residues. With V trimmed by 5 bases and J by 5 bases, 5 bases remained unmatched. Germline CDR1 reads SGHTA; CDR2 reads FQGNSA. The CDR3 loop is CASSAGTGGNNEQFF. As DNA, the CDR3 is TGTGCCAGCAGCGCCGGGACAGGGGGAAACAATGAGCAGTTCTTC.

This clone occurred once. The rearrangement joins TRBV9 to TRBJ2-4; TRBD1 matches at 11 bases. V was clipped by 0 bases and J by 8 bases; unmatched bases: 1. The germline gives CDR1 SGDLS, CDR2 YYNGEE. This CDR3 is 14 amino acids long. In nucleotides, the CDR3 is TGTGCCAGCAGCGTAGGGGACAGGGGGTACATTCAGTACTTC. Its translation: CASSVGDRGYIQYF. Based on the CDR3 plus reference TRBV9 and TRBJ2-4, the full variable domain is DSGVTQTPKHLITATGQRVTLRCSPRSGDLSVYWYQQSLDQGLQFLIQYYNGEERAKGNILERFSAQQFPDLHSELNLSSLELGDSALYFCASSVGDRGYIQYFGAGTRLSVL.

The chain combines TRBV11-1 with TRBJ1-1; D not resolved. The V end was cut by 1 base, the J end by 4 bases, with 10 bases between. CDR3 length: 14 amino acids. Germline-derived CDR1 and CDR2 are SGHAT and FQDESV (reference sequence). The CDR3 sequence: CASSLEGSSTEAFF. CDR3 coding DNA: TGTGCCAGCAGCTTAGAGGGCTCGAGCACTGAAGCTTTCTTT.

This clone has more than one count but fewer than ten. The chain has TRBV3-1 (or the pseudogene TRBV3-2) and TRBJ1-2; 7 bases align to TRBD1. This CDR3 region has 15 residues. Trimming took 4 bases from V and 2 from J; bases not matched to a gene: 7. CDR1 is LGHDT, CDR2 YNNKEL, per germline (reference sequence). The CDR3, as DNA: TGTGCCAGCAGCCGGGGAGCGACAGGGAACTATGGCTACACCTTC. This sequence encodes CASSRGATGNYGYTF.

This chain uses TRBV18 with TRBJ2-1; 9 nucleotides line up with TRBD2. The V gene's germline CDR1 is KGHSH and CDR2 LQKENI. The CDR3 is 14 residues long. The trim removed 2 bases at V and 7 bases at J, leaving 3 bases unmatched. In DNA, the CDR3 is TGTGCCAGCTCACCAGCGGGGGGGTATAATGAGCAGTTCTTC. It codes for CASSPAGGYNEQFF.

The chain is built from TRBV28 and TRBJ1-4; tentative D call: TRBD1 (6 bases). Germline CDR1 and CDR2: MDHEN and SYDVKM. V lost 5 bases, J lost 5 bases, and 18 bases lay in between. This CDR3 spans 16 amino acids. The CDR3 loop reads CASSLTEGVQNEKLFF. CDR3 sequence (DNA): TGTGCCAGCAGTCTGACAGAGGGGGTCCAAAATGAAAAACTGTTTTTT.

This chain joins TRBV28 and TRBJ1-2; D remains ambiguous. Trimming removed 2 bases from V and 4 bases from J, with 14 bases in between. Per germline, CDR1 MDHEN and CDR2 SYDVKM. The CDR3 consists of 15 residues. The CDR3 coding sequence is TGTGCCAGCAGTTTAATGGGTAGAGGACTCTATGGCTACACCTTC. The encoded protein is CASSLMGRGLYGYTF.

In nucleotides, the CDR3 is TGTGCCAGCAGCCCCCCACTAGCGGGGGGGCCCTACAATGAGCAGTTCTTC. This translates into CASSPPLAGGPYNEQFF. The gene calls are TRBV7-9 and TRBJ2-1; 13 nucleotides line up with TRBD2. V lost 5 bases to trimming and J lost 2 bases; unmatched junction nucleotides: 6. Germline assignment: CDR1 SEHNR and CDR2 FQNEAQ (reference sequence). The CDR3 is made up of 17 amino acids. Full variable domain (missing parts from reference TRBV7-9 and TRBJ2-1): DTGVSQNPRHKITKRGQNVTFRCDPISEHNRLYWYRQTLGQGPEFLTYFQNEAQLEKSRLLSDRFSAERPKGSFSTLEIQRTEQGDSAMYLCASSPPLAGGPYNEQFFGPGTRLTVL.